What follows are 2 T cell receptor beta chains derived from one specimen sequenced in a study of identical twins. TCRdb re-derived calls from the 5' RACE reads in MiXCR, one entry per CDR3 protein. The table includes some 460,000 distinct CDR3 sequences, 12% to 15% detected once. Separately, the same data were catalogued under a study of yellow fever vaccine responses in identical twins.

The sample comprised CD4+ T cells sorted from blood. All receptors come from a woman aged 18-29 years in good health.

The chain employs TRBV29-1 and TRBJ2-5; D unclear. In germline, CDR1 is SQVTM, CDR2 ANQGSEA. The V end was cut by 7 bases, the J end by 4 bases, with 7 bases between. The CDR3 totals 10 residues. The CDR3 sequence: CSGGGETQYF. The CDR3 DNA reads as TGCAGCGGAGGTGGAGAGACCCAGTACTTC.

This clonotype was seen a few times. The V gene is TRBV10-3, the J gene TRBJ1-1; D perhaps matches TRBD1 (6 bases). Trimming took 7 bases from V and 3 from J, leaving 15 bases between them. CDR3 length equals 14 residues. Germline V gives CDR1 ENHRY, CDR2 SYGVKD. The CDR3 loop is CAITARTADTEAFF. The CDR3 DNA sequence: TGTGCCATCACCGCCCGGACAGCGGACACTGAAGCTTTCTTT.